This T cell receptor (beta chain) was identified in a study of radiation and T cells in renal cell carcinoma. Study-wide results and limits: Top tumor clonotypes rose in blood 2 weeks post-radiation, then contracted. No pretreatment tumor biopsies were available for baseline clonotypes.

The sample's time point: blood 4 weeks post-SBRT, at nephrectomy. Treatment meaning: 15 Gy SBRT to primary tumor, nephrectomy 4 weeks later. The repertoire was sequenced with immunoSEQ multiplex PCR; TCRdb's copy has only in-frame clones and lacks some. Among under 100,000 clones, around 83% were seen once, and the ten largest hold approximately 7.7%. Germline CDR1 and CDR2: SGHTA and FQGNSA. V was shortened by 1 base and J by 7 bases, with 8 bases between the two germline ends. There are 13 residues in the CDR3. On this clone itself: Its specificity is unknown.

Material: blood, obtained from a patient whose treatment included radiotherapy and nephrectomy. The chain uses TRBV7-2 and TRBJ2-1; D is unclear. This TCR came from a man aged 60 to 69 with renal cell carcinoma. CDR3 nucleotide sequence: TGTGCCAGCAGCTTAGACTATTCTAATGAGCAGTTCTTC. Its translation is CASSLDYSNEQFF. The full variable domain, rest sourced from reference TRBV7-2 and TRBJ2-1, is GAGVSQSPSNKVTEKGKDVELRCDPISGHTALYWYRQSLGQGLEFLIYFQGNSAPDKSGLPSDRFSAERTGGSVSTLTIQRTQQEDSAVYLCASSLDYSNEQFFGPGTRLTVL.